A single sample gave rise to the 17 T cell receptor beta chains below, sequenced in a study of blood T cell repertoires in COVID-19. Here immunoSEQ multiplex PCR was the method, and the copy in TCRdb shows in-frame clones only, minus some. The table lists 190,000 or so clones, approximately 84% of them singletons. Specimen: peripheral blood. These TCRs come from a human donor with acute or convalescent COVID-19. The donor label of this sample is uncertain.

This clone has only a few counts. The chain joins TRBV4-3 to TRBJ2-4; no reliable D call. The CDR3 sequence is 16 residues long. Per the germline V gene, CDR1 is LGHNA and CDR2 is YSLEER. Trimming took off 0 bases at V and 1 base at J, with 10 bases between the two ends. The CDR3 loop reads CASSQDWPPAKNIQYF. The CDR3 DNA reads as TGCGCCAGCAGCCAAGATTGGCCCCCTGCCAAAAACATTCAGTACTTC.

The V and J genes are TRBV29-1 and TRBJ2-5; D unresolved. V lost 3 bases and J lost 2, with 10 bases in between. The CDR3 has 13 residues. Germline CDR1 and CDR2: SQVTM and ANQGSEA. The CDR3 region is CSVDSNRQETQYF. As DNA, the CDR3 is TGCAGCGTTGACTCCAATCGGCAAGAGACCCAGTACTTC.

CDR3 amino acids: CASSYGQGIYGYTF. CDR3 coding DNA: TGTGCCAGCAGCTACGGACAGGGGATTTATGGCTACACCTTC. The chain carries TRBV7-9 and TRBJ1-2, with 9 bases lining up with TRBD1. This CDR3 region has 14 residues. V shed 4 bases and J 5 bases; nucleotides not matched to a gene: 5. Germline CDR1 is SEHNR and CDR2 is FQNEAQ (reference sequence).

The chain employs TRBV7-9 and TRBJ2-7; 10 bases are shared with TRBD2. CDR3 size: 13 residues. Germline CDR1 and CDR2: SEHNR and FQNEAQ (reference sequence). The trim removed 4 bases at V and 5 bases at J, leaving 2 bases unmatched. DNA of the CDR3: TGTGCCAGCAGCTCGAGCGGGAGGGACGAGCAGTACTTC. Its protein product is CASSSSGRDEQYF.

The chain carries TRBV11-2 and TRBJ1-1; 8 bases map to TRBD1. The CDR3 totals 14 residues. Germline V gene data show CDR1 as SGHAT and CDR2 as FQNNGV. Germline trimming cut 5 bases from V and 4 bases from J; bases unmatched to any gene: 6. CDR3 nucleotide sequence: TGTGCCAGCAGCGAGATGACAGGGGTCACTGAAGCTTTCTTT. This codes for CASSEMTGVTEAFF.

This chain joins TRBV6-5 and TRBJ1-2, with D perhaps matching TRBD1 (5 bases). V was cut by 2 bases and J by 1 base, with 11 bases left in between. Germline lookup yields CDR1 MNHEY and CDR2 SVGAGI. The CDR3 sequence is 15 residues long. CDR3 residues: CASSYDDSFNYGYTF. The CDR3 DNA is TGTGCCAGCAGTTACGACGACAGTTTTAACTATGGCTACACCTTC.

The chain employs TRBV19 and TRBJ1-4, with D perhaps TRBD1 (5 bases). Trimming shortened V by 5 bases and J by 6 bases, and 13 bases separated the two germline ends. Germline V CDR1 and CDR2: LNHDA, SQIVND (reference sequence). The CDR3 runs 14 residues. Here the CDR3 reads CASSRQIRDEKLFF. The DNA of the CDR3 is TGTGCCAGTAGTCGACAGATTAGGGATGAAAAACTGTTTTTT.

V and J are TRBV28 and TRBJ1-3; the D gene is possibly TRBD1 (6 bases). Germline CDR1 and CDR2: MDHEN and SYDVKM. V was shortened by 6 bases and J by 5 bases, with 17 bases between the two germline ends. The CDR3 spans 15 residues. The CDR3 nucleotides are TGTGCCAGCAGCATTTCCGGGACATCTAGAAACACCATATATTTT. This translates into CASSISGTSRNTIYF. Drawing the rest from reference TRBV28 and TRBJ1-3, the complete variable domain is DVKVTQSSRYLVKRTGEKVFLECVQDMDHENMFWYRQDPGLGLRLIYFSYDVKMKEKGDIPEGYSVSREKKERFSLILESASTNQTSMYLCASSISGTSRNTIYFGEGSWLTVV.

V gene TRBV5-6 combines with J gene TRBJ1-2; possible D gene TRBD1, 5 bases. The CDR3 length is 14 residues. Germline V CDR1 and CDR2: SGHDT, YYEEEE. Trimming took 4 bases from V and 4 from J, leaving 14 bases between them. Here the CDR3 reads CASSVLRVGYGYTF. CDR3 bases: TGTGCCAGCAGCGTTCTCAGGGTGGGCTATGGCTACACCTTC. The whole variable domain, remainder taken from reference TRBV5-6 and TRBJ1-2, is DAGVTQSPTHLIKTRGQQVTLRCSPKSGHDTVSWYQQALGQGPQFIFQYYEEEERQRGNFPDRFSGHQFPNYSSELNVNALLLGDSALYLCASSVLRVGYGYTFGSGTRLTVV.

The chain couples TRBV11-2 to TRBJ2-2; 7 bases are shared with TRBD1. The germline CDR1 and CDR2 sequences are SGHAT and FQNNGV. The CDR3 is 14 amino acids. The trim removed 5 bases at V and 4 bases at J, leaving 4 bases unmatched. In DNA, the CDR3 is TGTGCCAGCAGCACAGGGGCTAGCACCGGGGAGCTGTTTTTT. Residues: CASSTGASTGELFF.

This rearrangement joins TRBV5-1 to TRBJ2-7, with a possible D match to TRBD1 (5 bases). This CDR3 has 14 residues. CDR1 and CDR2 (germline): SGHRS, YFSETQ. V lost 2 bases to trimming and J lost 0 bases, with 9 bases between them. CDR3 sequence reads: CASSFRQNSYEQYF. The CDR3, as DNA: TGCGCCAGCAGCTTTCGACAGAACTCCTACGAGCAGTACTTC.

This clone occurred once. The V and J genes are TRBV7-2 and TRBJ2-4; a weak D match, TRBD2 (6 bases). Germline loops: CDR1 SGHTA, CDR2 FQGNSA. Trimming took off 5 bases at V and 0 bases at J, with 8 bases between the two ends. CDR3 length equals 14 residues. The CDR3 protein is CASSRGKAKNIQYF. CDR3 bases: TGTGCCAGCAGCCGGGGGAAAGCCAAAAACATTCAGTACTTC. Combining the CDR3 with reference TRBV7-2 and TRBJ2-4 gives the whole variable domain GAGVSQSPSNKVTEKGKDVELRCDPISGHTALYWYRQSLGQGLEFLIYFQGNSAPDKSGLPSDRFSAERTGGSVSTLTIQRTQQEDSAVYLCASSRGKAKNIQYFGAGTRLSVL.

This chain uses TRBV6-5 with TRBJ1-5; D unclear. The CDR3 is 14 amino acids. Trimming pared 6 bases from V and 0 bases from J, leaving 9 bases between. Germline V lookup: CDR1 MNHEY, CDR2 SVGAGI. CDR3 sequence reads: CASRIEGSNQPQHF. The CDR3 DNA sequence: TGTGCCAGCAGAATAGAGGGTAGCAATCAGCCCCAGCATTTT.

V and J are TRBV10-3 and TRBJ2-1, with D unresolved. The V end was cut by 6 bases, the J end by 4 bases, with 10 bases between. Germline V lookup: CDR1 ENHRY, CDR2 SYGVKD. The CDR3 totals 13 residues. The chain's CDR3 is CAIRSAGYNEQFF. Here the CDR3 DNA reads TGTGCCATCAGGTCGGCCGGGTACAATGAGCAGTTCTTC.

V is TRBV25-1 and J is TRBJ1-2; no definite D call. The CDR3 sequence is 14 residues long. Germline V lookup: CDR1 MGHDK, CDR2 SYGVNS. V dropped 5 bases and J dropped 5 bases, with 15 bases sitting between them. CDR3 in DNA: TGTGCCAGCAGTACCCTACCAGGAAATTATGGCTACACCTTC. Translated: CASSTLPGNYGYTF.

CDR3 coding DNA: TGTGCCAGCAGGGACAGGGATTTTTCCGGGGAGCTGTTTTTT. Its translation is CASRDRDFSGELFF. This chain connects TRBV2 to TRBJ2-2, with TRBD1 identical over 8 bases. The CDR3 extends over 14 amino acids. Germline CDR1 reads SNHLY; CDR2 reads FYNNEI. V lost 6 bases and J lost 6; bases outside the gene matches: 6.

Here the CDR3 DNA reads TGTGCCACCCGCGACAGGGACAGGGGTGAAAAACTGTTTTTT. It translates to CATRDRDRGEKLFF. V gene TRBV15 combines with J gene TRBJ1-4, with TRBD1 matching 10 bases. J lost 7 bases, V lost 8 bases, and 7 bases had no gene match. Germline V gives CDR1 LNHNV, CDR2 YYDKDF (reference sequence). The CDR3 is made up of 14 amino acids. Full variable domain (outside the CDR3, taken from reference TRBV15 and TRBJ1-4): DAMVIQNPRYQVTQFGKPVTLSCSQTLNHNVMYWYQQKSSQAPKLLFHYYDKDFNNEADTPDNFQSRRPNTSFCFLDIRSPGLGDTAMYLCATRDRDRGEKLFFGSGTQLSVL.